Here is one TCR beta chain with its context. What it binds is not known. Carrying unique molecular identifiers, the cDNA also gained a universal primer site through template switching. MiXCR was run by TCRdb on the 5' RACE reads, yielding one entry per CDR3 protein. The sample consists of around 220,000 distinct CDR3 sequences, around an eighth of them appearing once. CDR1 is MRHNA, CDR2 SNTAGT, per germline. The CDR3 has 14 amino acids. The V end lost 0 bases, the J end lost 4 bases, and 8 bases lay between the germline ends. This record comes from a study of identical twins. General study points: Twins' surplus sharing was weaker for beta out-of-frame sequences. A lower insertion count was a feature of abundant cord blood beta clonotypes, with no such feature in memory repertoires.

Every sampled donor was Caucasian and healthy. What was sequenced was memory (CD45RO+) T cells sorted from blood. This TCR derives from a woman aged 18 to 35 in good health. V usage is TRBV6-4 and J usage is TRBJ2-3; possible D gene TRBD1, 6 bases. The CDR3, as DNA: TGTGCCAGCAGTGACTCGGCAGGGGCAGATACGCAGTATTTT. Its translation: CASSDSAGADTQYF.